A selection of T cell receptor beta chains follows, all from one sample in a study of post-analysis software for immune sequencing data. TCRdb called the PCR reads again in MiXCR, with one record for every CDR3 protein. Of 750,000 to 950,000 distinct CDR3 sequences listed, just over 45% were seen once; the top ten hold 4.9%. The sample taken for sequencing was blood. The receptors shown here come from a girl aged 5 to 17 with multiple sclerosis. CDR3s include the opening cysteine and the closing phenylalanine or tryptophan. Fields, in order: J gene, V gene, clone size, D gene, CDR3 protein, CDR3 DNA. The D gene is left open where the match is weak. For some rows the clone size is stated as once, few or many, or as a class when expanded; others skip it.

TRBJ1-2	TRBV29-1	few	-	CSVEGGGDYGYTF	TGCAGCGTTGAAGGGGGCGGGGACTATGGCTACACCTTC
TRBJ2-1	TRBV20-1	-	TRBD2	CSAPIAGGVNEQFF	TGCAGTGCTCCGATAGCGGGAGGGGTCAATGAGCAGTTCTTC
TRBJ1-2	TRBV7-2	few	-	CASSASGGHYGYTF	TGTGCCAGCAGCGCCAGCGGAGGCCACTATGGCTACACCTTC
TRBJ1-4	TRBV7-9	-	TRBD1	CASSFSRGLIATNEKLFF	TGTGCCAGCAGCTTCTCCAGGGGGCTTATTGCAACTAATGAAAAACTGTTTTTT
TRBJ2-7	TRBV7-2	few	-	CASSFDTQYEQYF	TGTGCCAGCAGCTTCGACACCCAATACGAGCAGTACTTC
TRBJ2-7	TRBV7-2	-	-	CASSLLGSSWTYEQYF	TGTGCCAGCAGCTTATTGGGGAGCTCGTGGACCTACGAGCAGTACTTC
TRBJ1-1	TRBV10-3	few	-	CAISELGKMNTEAFF	TGTGCCATCAGTGAGTTAGGCAAGATGAACACTGAAGCTTTCTTT
TRBJ2-7	TRBV15	few	TRBD2	CATSNRLAGYYEQYF	TGTGCCACCAGCAATAGACTAGCGGGTTACTACGAGCAGTACTTC
TRBJ2-7	TRBV27	-	TRBD2	CASSPLAASYEQYF	TGTGCCAGCAGTCCTCTAGCGGCCTCCTACGAGCAGTACTTC
TRBJ1-2	TRBV30	-	-	CVLESGNNGYTF	TGTGTCCTGGAATCAGGGAATAATGGCTACACCTTC
TRBJ2-1	TRBV3-1	-	TRBD2	CASSQDRRETNNEQFF	TGTGCCAGCAGCCAAGATAGGCGGGAGACAAACAATGAGCAGTTCTTC
TRBJ1-1	TRBV6-6	few	-	CASSARVNTEAFF	TGTGCCAGCTCAGCCCGGGTCAACACTGAAGCTTTCTTT
TRBJ2-7	TRBV12-3/TRBV12-4	-	-	CASSYGREKTYEQYF	TGTGCCAGCAGTTATGGCAGGGAGAAAACCTACGAGCAGTACTTC
TRBJ2-1	TRBV24-1	-	TRBD1	CATSKTGGNEQFF	TGTGCCACCAGTAAAACAGGGGGCAATGAGCAGTTCTTC
TRBJ2-1	TRBV2	-	-	CASSEVGGPDEQFF	TGTGCCAGCAGTGAAGTTGGGGGACCGGATGAGCAGTTCTTC
TRBJ1-1	TRBV5-1	-	-	CASSLWGGWKDEAFF	TGCGCCAGCAGCTTGTGGGGGGGCTGGAAGGATGAAGCTTTCTTT
TRBJ2-1	TRBV6-2/TRBV6-3	-	TRBD2	CASRPAGGSYNEQFF	TGTGCCAGCAGACCAGCGGGAGGGTCGTACAATGAGCAGTTCTTC
TRBJ2-7	TRBV10-1	few	TRBD2	CASSSQTSGSNEQYF	TGCGCCAGCAGTTCCCAAACTAGCGGGAGCAACGAGCAGTACTTC
TRBJ2-5	TRBV20-1	-	TRBD2	CSARGSKSGGQETQYF	TGCAGTGCTAGAGGGTCTAAGAGCGGGGGCCAAGAGACCCAGTACTTC
TRBJ2-7	TRBV7-8	-	TRBD1	CASSIRDSQSYEQYF	TGTGCCAGCAGCATCCGGGACAGTCAATCTTACGAGCAGTACTTC
TRBJ2-7	TRBV5-1	many	-	CASSLSGDEQYF	TGCGCCAGCAGCTTGTCCGGGGACGAGCAGTACTTC
TRBJ1-2	TRBV4-2	few	-	CASSLAQGSGYTF	TGTGCCAGCAGCCTTGCACAGGGAAGTGGCTACACCTTC
TRBJ2-7	TRBV12-3/TRBV12-4	few	-	CASSPGQSPSYEQYF	TGTGCCAGCAGTCCCGGACAGTCTCCCTCCTACGAGCAGTACTTC
TRBJ2-4	TRBV24-1	-	-	CASGPRDSPREQYF	TGTGCCAGCGGACCCCGGGACAGTCCTCGGGAGCAGTACTTC
TRBJ2-7	TRBV20-1	-	-	CSASGHSYEQYF	TGCAGTGCTAGTGGCCACTCCTACGAGCAGTACTTC
TRBJ1-1	TRBV7-2	few	-	CASSLAWGTEAFF	TGTGCCAGCAGCTTAGCCTGGGGGACTGAAGCTTTCTTT
TRBJ2-7	TRBV10-2	many	-	CASSGWGKPLYEQYF	TGCGCCAGCAGTGGGTGGGGTAAGCCCCTCTACGAGCAGTACTTC
TRBJ2-3	TRBV6-5	-	-	CASSYSPGAGDTQYF	TGTGCCAGCAGTTACTCCCCAGGGGCGGGAGATACGCAGTATTTT
TRBJ2-4	TRBV12-3/TRBV12-4	few	TRBD2	CASSLGAGPKNIQYF	TGTGCCAGCAGTTTAGGAGCGGGACCCAAAAACATTCAGTACTTC
TRBJ2-7	TRBV25-1	-	-	CASSDYLYEQYF	TGTGCCAGCAGTGATTACTTGTACGAGCAGTACTTC
TRBJ2-7	TRBV11-3	-	-	CASSYRDRVSSEQYF	TGTGCCAGCAGCTACCGGGATAGAGTTTCCTCCGAGCAGTACTTC
TRBJ2-7	TRBV7-8	-	-	CASSLAGRGGWYEQYF	TGTGCCAGCAGCTTAGCGGGTAGGGGAGGTTGGTACGAGCAGTACTTC
TRBJ2-7	TRBV6-5	-	-	CASSYRVGTYEQYF	TGTGCCAGCAGTTATCGCGTCGGTACCTACGAGCAGTACTTC
TRBJ2-5	TRBV9	-	TRBD2	CASSTSGTDYNEQYF	TGTGCCAGCAGCACTAGCGGGACTGACTACAATGAGCAGTACTTC
TRBJ2-7	TRBV2	-	-	CASSERVGQYF	TGTGCCAGCAGTGAAAGGGTCGGGCAGTACTTC
TRBJ2-3	TRBV2	-	-	CASSADGIAWGTDTQYF	TGTGCCAGCAGTGCCGACGGCATAGCTTGGGGCACAGATACGCAGTATTTT
TRBJ2-7	TRBV28	many	-	CASSFGGNRYEQYF	TGTGCCAGCAGTTTTGGGGGTAATCGGTACGAGCAGTACTTC
TRBJ1-2	TRBV19	-	TRBD1	CASSRGQGWGYTF	TGTGCCAGTAGCCGCGGACAGGGATGGGGCTACACCTTC
TRBJ1-6	TRBV28	-	-	CASSPPGHRGSPLHF	TGTGCCAGCAGTCCACCGGGCCACAGAGGGTCACCCCTCCACTTT